The sequence of this T cell receptor (beta chain) was determined in a study of blood T cell repertoires in COVID-19 (dated by TCRdb to 2018 to 2021). As for the study more broadly: The collaborator samples originated in the United States, Italy and Spain and spanned the acute and convalescent phases of COVID-19. Sample metadata almost always included a de-identified subject ID, COVID-19 status, age in years and sex. A freely available public database, intended as a resource for researchers studying the immune response to SARS-CoV-2, is where the repertoires were released. The material from the prospective study consisted of cDNA or gDNA derived from T cells, B-cell-depleted T cells, or PBMCs. Subjects who had been exposed to COVID-19, were actively infected with it, or had recovered from it provided the deeply sampled blood TCRbeta repertoires that made up the dataset. HLA class I and class II types, where available, came from metadata supplied by the sample provider rather than from assay-based typing. The samples were drawn from two sources: the first 160 participants of the ongoing ImmuneRACE study, and about 1,300 subjects contributed by 6 global collaborators. Broad study findings and their caveats: The amount of clinical and demographic metadata varied by source and participant and was provided uncurated.

The immunoSEQ Assay, a bias-controlled multiplex PCR, was used to amplify TCRbeta CDR3 regions from genomic DNA. Concerning the study's data processing: The number of nucleated cells in each sample was estimated from the amplification of reference gene primers within the assay. To quantify the absolute abundance of each unique TCRbeta CDR3 rearrangement, sequence reads were collapsed and filtered. For each sample, productive Simpson clonality was calculated as the square root of Simpson's diversity index over productive rearrangements. TCRdb holds this immuneACCESS table with in-frame rearrangements only. Some clones are missing; in checked studies, unresolved V genes explain under half, and the rest has no known cause. The V and J calls and clone size were taken over from that table, and D and trimming were inferred from the DNA. This sample has some 210,000 clones in its table, and about 88% of those were observed once. Less than 7.5% of the sample rests with the top ten.

Another Seattle source contributed samples from volunteer blood donors who had recovered from COVID-19. Each collaborating institution followed its own protocols to collect whole blood in K2EDTA tubes. For TCRbeta analysis, collaborators shipped samples as frozen whole blood, isolated PBMCs, or DNA extracted from either of those sample types. Remarks on this clone: It has no known antigen specificity. No base quality values were provided; no much bigger clone lies one nucleotide off.

Taken from cysteine to phenylalanine, the CDR3 has 14 residues. Kept here is only the CDR3 DNA, which spans 42 bases and is read in frame from base 1. Via the germline V gene, CDR1 is MNHEY and CDR2 SVGAGI. The germline V and J ends show losses of 5 bases and 6 bases respectively, and no gene match explains 4 bases of the junction. The chain employs TRBV6-5 and TRBJ2-7; 13 central bases correspond to TRBD2. The source of this sequence is a middle-aged woman who had recovered from COVID-19. Sequencing was performed on peripheral blood. The CDR3: CASSKLAGGSEQYF. The sequenced DNA is TGTGCCAGCAGTAAACTAGCGGGAGGGTCCGAGCAGTACTTC.